These 24 T cell receptor beta chains came from one sample sequenced in a study of cytomegalovirus exposure and HLA in healthy donors. PCR employed 60 Vbeta and 13 Jbeta primers. Method: immunoSEQ multiplex PCR; TCRdb's copy keeps in-frame clones and lacks some. The sample carries 130,000 to 150,000 clones, roughly 80% recorded once. Sequencing used PBMCs. Receptors were obtained from a male donor in good health and CMV-seronegative.

The chain is built from TRBV29-1 and TRBJ1-1, with D perhaps TRBD1 (6 bases). The V end lost 5 bases, the J end lost 9 bases, and 16 bases lay between the germline ends. The CDR3 sequence is 12 residues long. The germline V gene encodes CDR1 SQVTM and CDR2 ANQGSEA. The CDR3 bases are TGCAGCGTTAGGTTGTTGGGGACACAAGCTTTCTTT. Translation gives CSVRLLGTQAFF.

The J gene is TRBJ2-1, the V gene TRBV7-9, with 7 bases aligning to TRBD2. Germline V gives CDR1 SEHNR, CDR2 FQNEAQ (reference sequence). The CDR3 totals 15 residues. With 3 bases clipped from V and 5 bases from J, the junction kept 7 bases outside the gene matches. DNA of the CDR3: TGTGCCAGCAGCTTCTCAGCGGGGATACACAATGAGCAGTTCTTC. The encoded protein is CASSFSAGIHNEQFF. The full variable domain, in which reference TRBV7-9 and TRBJ2-1 provide the parts outside the CDR3, is DTGVSQNPRHKITKRGQNVTFRCDPISEHNRLYWYRQTLGQGPEFLTYFQNEAQLEKSRLLSDRFSAERPKGSFSTLEIQRTEQGDSAMYLCASSFSAGIHNEQFFGPGTRLTVL.

The V call is TRBV6-1, the J call TRBJ2-7; 8 nucleotides agree with TRBD1. After removal of 9 bases from V and 7 bases from J, the junction contained 11 bases not matched to a gene. Germline CDR1 MNHNS, CDR2 SASEGT. The CDR3 consists of 13 residues. DNA for the CDR3: TGTGCCAGTATAGGACAGGGCCTTTGGGAGCAGTACTTC. Protein product: CASIGQGLWEQYF.

The gene calls are TRBV7-2 and TRBJ2-2, with 10 bases that match TRBD2. The CDR3 runs to 14 residues. CDR1 is SGHTA, CDR2 FQGNSA, per germline. Trimming removed 5 bases from V and 5 bases from J; junction bases left unmatched: 2. In DNA form, the CDR3 reads TGTGCCAGCAGCGGGACTAGCGTTACCGGGGAGCTGTTTTTT. This codes for CASSGTSVTGELFF.

This chain uses TRBV4-2 with TRBJ1-1; 8 bases agree with TRBD1. In germline, CDR1 is LGHNA, CDR2 YNFKEQ. The J segment lost 3 bases and the V segment lost 4 bases, leaving 7 bases of the junction unmatched. The CDR3 has 15 amino acids. The CDR3 loop reads CASSLGRQGHTEAFF. The CDR3 nucleotides read TGTGCCAGCAGCCTAGGGAGACAGGGGCACACTGAAGCTTTCTTT.

The count of this clone is one. CDR3 sequence reads: CASSPRVEGYTF. The DNA for the CDR3 is TGTGCCAGCAGTCCGCGGGTAGAAGGCTACACCTTC. V usage is TRBV6-1 and J usage is TRBJ1-2; no clear D gene. The CDR3 is made up of 12 amino acids. Trimming took off 5 bases at V and 8 bases at J, with 12 bases between the two ends. Germline loops: CDR1 MNHNS, CDR2 SASEGT.

V usage is TRBV7-2 and J usage is TRBJ2-7; the match to TRBD1 covers 7 bases. Germline V gives CDR1 SGHTA, CDR2 FQGNSA. V was clipped by 1 base and J by 4 bases; unmatched bases: 7. The CDR3 length is 15 residues. The chain's CDR3 is CASSLVAGGQYEQYF. The CDR3 DNA sequence: TGTGCCAGCAGCTTAGTTGCAGGGGGTCAGTACGAGCAGTACTTC.

The gene calls are TRBV9 and TRBJ1-1, with a possible D match to TRBD1 (6 bases). The CDR3 spans 13 residues. Germline lookup yields CDR1 SGDLS and CDR2 YYNGEE. Deletions cut 7 bases from V and 1 base from J, with 11 bases between. This CDR3 is CASGQTANTEAFF. Written as DNA, the CDR3 is TGTGCCAGCGGACAGACAGCGAACACTGAAGCTTTCTTT.

The chain is built from TRBV6-5 and TRBJ2-2, with D hard to call. This CDR3 has 12 residues. Trimming removed 2 bases at V and 8 bases at J, with 6 bases between. Per the germline V gene, CDR1 is MNHEY and CDR2 is SVGAGI. The CDR3 DNA is TGTGCCAGCAGTTACCCCGCGGGGGAGCTGTTTTTT. Translation: CASSYPAGELFF.

The chain combines TRBV6-6 with TRBJ2-5, with 8 bases matching TRBD1. V lost 7 bases to trimming and J lost 4 bases; unmatched junction nucleotides: 14. The CDR3 consists of 16 residues. Germline values: CDR1 MNHNY, CDR2 SVGAGI (reference sequence). CDR3 DNA sequence: TGTGCCAGCACCGCCTCCAGGGGGCTCGGGGGAGAGACCCAGTACTTC. This gives the protein CASTASRGLGGETQYF.

The chain carries TRBV6-5 and TRBJ1-1; unclear D gene. V lost 4 bases to trimming and J lost 6 bases, with 18 bases between them. Germline CDR1 and CDR2: MNHEY and SVGAGI. The CDR3 has 15 residues. CDR3 sequence reads: CASSFGPVVRSEAFF. CDR3 coding DNA: TGTGCCAGCAGTTTCGGCCCCGTCGTCAGGTCTGAAGCTTTCTTT.

V gene TRBV7-9 combines with J gene TRBJ1-6; perhaps TRBD1 as D (6 bases). This CDR3 comprises 14 residues. Trimming cost V 5 bases and J 6 bases, with 11 bases left between them. The germline V gene has CDR1 SEHNR and CDR2 FQNEAQ (reference sequence). CDR3 sequence: CASSLPGANSPLHF. The DNA of the CDR3 is TGTGCCAGCAGCCTGCCAGGGGCTAATTCACCCCTCCACTTT.

V gene TRBV25-1 combines with J gene TRBJ1-2; D gene ambiguous. This CDR3 is built from 13 residues. The V end lost 3 bases, the J end lost 6 bases, and 11 bases lay between the germline ends. Germline V CDR1 and CDR2: MGHDK, SYGVNS. The CDR3 DNA reads TGTGCCAGCAGTGACACCAGGATACATGGCTACACCTTC. It encodes CASSDTRIHGYTF.

V usage is TRBV4-3 and J usage is TRBJ1-1; 7 bases line up with TRBD1. The CDR3 runs 13 residues. Germline V gene data show CDR1 as LGHNA and CDR2 as YSLEER. Trimming at V came to 3 bases and at J to 5 bases, leaving 3 bases not matched to a gene. CDR3 in amino acids: CASSQQTGTEAFF. In nucleotides, the CDR3 is TGCGCCAGCAGCCAGCAGACAGGGACTGAAGCTTTCTTT.

About this clone: The same CDR3 arises from other DNA sequences in this sample as well. The chain links TRBV5-1 to TRBJ1-1, with 8 bases that match TRBD1. CDR1 and CDR2 from the germline V gene are SGHRS and YFSETQ. The J segment lost 1 base and the V segment lost 6 bases, leaving 5 bases of the junction unmatched. This CDR3 comprises 14 residues. CDR3 in amino acids: CASNEQGGNTEAFF. CDR3 DNA sequence: TGCGCCAGCAACGAACAGGGGGGGAACACTGAAGCTTTCTTT.

The chain has TRBV6-1 and TRBJ1-5; D not certain. There are 13 residues in the CDR3. Trimming stripped 0 bases from V and 6 bases from J, with 6 bases between. Germline V gives CDR1 MNHNS, CDR2 SASEGT. DNA for the CDR3: TGTGCCAGCAGTGAAGCGCTAGGTCAGCCCCAGCATTTT. Residues: CASSEALGQPQHF.

The chain couples TRBV4-3 to TRBJ2-2, with unresolved D. This CDR3 has 14 residues. The germline V gene encodes CDR1 LGHNA and CDR2 YSLEER. The V gene lost 0 bases and the J gene lost 7 bases, with 9 bases spanning the gap. In DNA, the CDR3 is TGCGCCAGCAGCCAAGATCGCCCCGGCGGGGAGCTGTTTTTT. Translated: CASSQDRPGGELFF.

The sample holds a few counts of this clone. For the CDR3, the DNA is TGCGCCAGCAGCCAGGACATAGACACCGGGGAGCTGTTTTTT. It yields the protein CASSQDIDTGELFF. The J gene is TRBJ2-2, the V gene TRBV5-1, with D maybe TRBD1 (5 bases). V was cut by 4 bases and J by 3 bases, with 10 bases left in between. This CDR3 comprises 14 residues. CDR1 is SGHRS and CDR2 is YFSETQ in the germline V gene.

This clone was picked up a small number of times. The V call is TRBV7-9, the J call TRBJ2-7, with D possibly TRBD1 on 6 matching bases. V gave up 5 bases and J gave up 6 bases, with 11 bases separating them. Germline-derived CDR1 and CDR2 are SEHNR and FQNEAQ (reference sequence). The CDR3 loop spans 12 amino acids. The DNA for the CDR3 is TGTGCCAGCAGCACACAGGGAGCCGAGCAGTACTTC. Protein: CASSTQGAEQYF.

The chain uses TRBV7-3 and TRBJ1-1; D is perhaps TRBD1 (6 bases). This CDR3 is built from 14 residues. Germline lookup yields CDR1 SGHTA and CDR2 FQGTGA. Trimming cost V 2 bases and J 1 base, with 8 bases left between them. This CDR3 is CASSLEDRNTEAFF. The DNA of the CDR3 is TGTGCCAGCAGCTTAGAGGACAGGAACACTGAAGCTTTCTTT.

This clone was recorded only once. This rearrangement joins TRBV6-5 to TRBJ2-3; TRBD2 matches at 8 bases. CDR1 and CDR2 from the germline V gene are MNHEY and SVGAGI. There are 14 residues in the CDR3. V was clipped by 9 bases and J by 0 bases; unmatched bases: 5. The CDR3: CASGASGSTDTQYF. The CDR3 region has the DNA TGTGCCAGTGGGGCTAGCGGGAGCACAGATACGCAGTATTTT.

This chain links TRBV2 with TRBJ2-2; the match to TRBD2 covers 12 bases. With 6 bases clipped from V and 6 bases from J, the junction kept 5 bases outside the gene matches. Germline V gene data show CDR1 as SNHLY and CDR2 as FYNNEI. The CDR3 covers 15 residues. CDR3 in DNA: TGTGCCAGCAGCCAGACTAGCGGGGGCCCCGGGGAGCTGTTTTTT. Translation gives CASSQTSGGPGELFF.

J is TRBJ1-4 and V is TRBV5-1; 8 bases fit TRBD1. The CDR3 is 15 amino acids. Germline V CDR1 and CDR2: SGHRS, YFSETQ. J gave up 8 bases and V 0 bases, and 6 bases lay outside the gene matches. CDR3 protein: CASSLVQGDREKLFF. The CDR3 coding sequence is TGCGCCAGCAGCTTGGTACAGGGGGATCGAGAAAAACTGTTTTTT.

The chain couples TRBV6-5 to TRBJ2-5; TRBD2 is a possible D gene (7 bases). The length of the CDR3 is 11 residues. With 7 bases removed from V and 11 bases from J, the gap between germline ends came to 14 bases. Germline V gene data show CDR1 as MNHEY and CDR2 as SVGAGI. DNA of the CDR3: TGTGCCAGCATCCGGGGGGCAAGGCAGTACTTC. Translated: CASIRGARQYF.